The entry below gives a single T cell receptor (beta chain) sequence along with its context. Trimming at V came to 0 bases and at J to 0 bases, leaving 13 bases not matched to a gene. Germline V gene lookup returns CDR1 GTSNPN and CDR2 SVGIG (reference sequence). The CDR3 runs to 19 residues. Time point noted: pre-treatment sample, taken before nivolumab and TIL therapy. The tumor samples were excised metastases, mostly pleural nodules or supraclavicular lymph nodes. Stage 4 NSCLC adults joined between late 2017 and early 2020. Sequencing used immunoSEQ v3. The method was immunoSEQ multiplex PCR; TCRdb's version includes in-frame clones alone and lacks a portion of them. This sample has more than 20,000 clones, with 72% found just once. This sample is part of a study of TIL therapy for anti-PD-1-resistant metastatic lung cancer.

This TCR was sampled from a person aged 30 to 80 with non-small cell lung cancer. This chain uses TRBV30 with TRBJ2-3; TRBD2 matches 9 bases. The starting material was tumor tissue, obtained at baseline. The CDR3 loop is CAWSVGVAGETISTDTQYF. The CDR3, as DNA: TGTGCCTGGAGTGTGGGTGTAGCGGGGGAGACCATAAGCACAGATACGCAGTATTTT.